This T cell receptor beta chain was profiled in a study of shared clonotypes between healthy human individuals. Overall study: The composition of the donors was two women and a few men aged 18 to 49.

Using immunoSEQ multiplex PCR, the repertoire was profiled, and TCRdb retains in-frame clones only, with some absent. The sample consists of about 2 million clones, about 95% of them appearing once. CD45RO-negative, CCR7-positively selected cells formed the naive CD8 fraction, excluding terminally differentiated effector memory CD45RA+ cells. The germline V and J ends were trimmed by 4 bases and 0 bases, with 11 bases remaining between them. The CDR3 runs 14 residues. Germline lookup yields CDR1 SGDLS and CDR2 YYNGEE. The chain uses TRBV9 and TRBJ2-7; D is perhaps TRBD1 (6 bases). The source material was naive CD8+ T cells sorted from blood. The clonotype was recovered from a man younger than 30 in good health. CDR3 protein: CASSPRTDSYEQYF. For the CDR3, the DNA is TGTGCCAGCAGCCCCAGGACAGACTCCTACGAGCAGTACTTC.